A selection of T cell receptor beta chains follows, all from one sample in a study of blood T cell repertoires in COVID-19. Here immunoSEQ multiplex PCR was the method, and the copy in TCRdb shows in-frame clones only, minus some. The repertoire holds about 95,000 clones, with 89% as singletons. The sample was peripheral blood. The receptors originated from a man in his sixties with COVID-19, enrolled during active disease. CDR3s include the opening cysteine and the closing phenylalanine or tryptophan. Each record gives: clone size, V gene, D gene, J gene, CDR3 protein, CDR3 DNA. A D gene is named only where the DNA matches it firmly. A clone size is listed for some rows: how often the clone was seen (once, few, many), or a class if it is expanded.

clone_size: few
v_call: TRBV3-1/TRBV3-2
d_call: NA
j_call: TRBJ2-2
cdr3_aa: CASSQVSLRELFF
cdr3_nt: TGTGCCTCCAGCCAAGTGTCTCTCCGGGAGCTGTTTTTT

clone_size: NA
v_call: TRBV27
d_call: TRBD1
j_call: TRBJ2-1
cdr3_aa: CASSTGGSYNEQFF
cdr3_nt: TGTGCCAGCAGTACAGGGGGATCCTACAATGAGCAGTTCTTC

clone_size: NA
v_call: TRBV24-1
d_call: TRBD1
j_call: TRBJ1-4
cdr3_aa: CATSDSSHRGGFEKLFF
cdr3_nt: TGTGCCACCAGTGATTCCTCCCACAGGGGGGGTTTTGAAAAACTGTTTTTT

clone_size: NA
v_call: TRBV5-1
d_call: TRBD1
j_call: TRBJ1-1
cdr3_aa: CASSFQGADTEAFF
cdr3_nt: TGCGCCAGCAGCTTCCAGGGGGCTGACACTGAAGCTTTCTTT

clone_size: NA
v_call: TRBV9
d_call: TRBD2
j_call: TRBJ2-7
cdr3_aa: CASSVGTSREQYF
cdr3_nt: TGTGCCAGCAGCGTCGGGACTAGTCGCGAGCAGTACTTC

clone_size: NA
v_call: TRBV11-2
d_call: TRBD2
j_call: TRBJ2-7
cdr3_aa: CASSRRGLAGPSQQYF
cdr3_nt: TGTGCCAGCAGCAGAAGGGGACTAGCGGGACCCTCCCAGCAGTACTTC

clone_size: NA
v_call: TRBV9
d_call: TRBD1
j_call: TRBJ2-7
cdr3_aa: CASSPPGTASYEQYF
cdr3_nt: TGTGCCAGCAGCCCCCCCGGGACAGCGTCCTACGAGCAGTACTTC

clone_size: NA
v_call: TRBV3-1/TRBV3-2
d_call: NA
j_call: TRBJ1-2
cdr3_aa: CASSQEAGYTF
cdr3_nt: TGTGCCAGCAGCCAAGAGGCAGGCTACACCTTC

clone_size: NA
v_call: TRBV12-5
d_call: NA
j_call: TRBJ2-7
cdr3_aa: CASGPRGFLGPYEQYF
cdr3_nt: TGTGCTAGTGGTCCCCGCGGCTTTCTGGGGCCCTACGAGCAGTACTTC

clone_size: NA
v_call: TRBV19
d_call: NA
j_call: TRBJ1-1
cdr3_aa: CASKDNTNTEAFF
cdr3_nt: TGTGCCAGTAAAGACAATACGAACACTGAAGCTTTCTTT

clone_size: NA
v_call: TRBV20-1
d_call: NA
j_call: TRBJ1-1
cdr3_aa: CSASGARTEAFF
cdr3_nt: TGCAGTGCTAGTGGGGCGAGAACTGAAGCTTTCTTT

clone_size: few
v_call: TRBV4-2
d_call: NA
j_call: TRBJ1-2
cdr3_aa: CASSHESRGSWGYTF
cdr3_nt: TGTGCCAGCAGCCACGAATCCAGGGGATCGTGGGGCTACACCTTC

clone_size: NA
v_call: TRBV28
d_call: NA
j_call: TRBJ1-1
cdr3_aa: CASSFGPVNTEAFF
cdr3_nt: TGTGCCAGCAGTTTTGGGCCGGTGAACACTGAAGCTTTCTTT

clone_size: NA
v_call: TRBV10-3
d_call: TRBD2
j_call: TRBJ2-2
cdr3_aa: CAISDEASGRFAGELFF
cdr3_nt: TGTGCCATCAGTGATGAGGCTAGCGGGAGGTTCGCCGGGGAGCTGTTTTTT

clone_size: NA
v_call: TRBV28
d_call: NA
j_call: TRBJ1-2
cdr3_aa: CASSFKGYYGYTF
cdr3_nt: TGTGCCAGCAGTTTTAAGGGGTACTATGGCTACACCTTC

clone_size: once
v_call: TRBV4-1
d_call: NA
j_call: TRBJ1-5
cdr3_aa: CASSQDRSNQPQHF
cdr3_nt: TGCGCCAGCAGCCAAGATCGTAGCAATCAGCCCCAGCATTTT

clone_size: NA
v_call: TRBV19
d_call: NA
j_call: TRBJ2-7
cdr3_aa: CASSRREAPYEQYF
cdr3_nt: TGTGCCAGTAGTAGGAGGGAGGCCCCCTACGAGCAGTACTTC

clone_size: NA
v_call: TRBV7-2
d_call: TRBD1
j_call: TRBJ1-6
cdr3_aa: CASSSPRDSYNSPLHF
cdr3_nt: TGTGCCAGCAGCTCCCCTAGGGACAGTTATAATTCACCCCTCCACTTT

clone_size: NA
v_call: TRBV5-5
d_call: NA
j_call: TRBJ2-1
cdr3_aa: CASSLISSGYNEQFF
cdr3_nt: TGTGCCAGCAGCTTGATCAGTAGCGGATACAATGAGCAGTTCTTC

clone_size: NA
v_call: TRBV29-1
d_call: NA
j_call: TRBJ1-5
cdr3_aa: CSVAISNQPQHF
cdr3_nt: TGCAGCGTTGCTATCAGCAATCAGCCCCAGCATTTT

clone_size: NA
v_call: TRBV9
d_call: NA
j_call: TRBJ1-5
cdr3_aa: CASSAPQTASNQPQHF
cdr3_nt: TGTGCCAGCAGCGCGCCCCAGACAGCTAGCAATCAGCCCCAGCATTTT

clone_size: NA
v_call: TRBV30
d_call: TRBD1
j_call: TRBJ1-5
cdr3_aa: CAWSVQGSQPQHF
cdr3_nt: TGTGCCTGGAGTGTACAGGGGAGCCAGCCCCAGCATTTT

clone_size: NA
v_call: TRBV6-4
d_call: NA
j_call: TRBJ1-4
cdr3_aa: CASIPLLSNEKLFF
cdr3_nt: TGTGCCAGCATCCCGCTGTTGAGTAATGAAAAACTGTTTTTT

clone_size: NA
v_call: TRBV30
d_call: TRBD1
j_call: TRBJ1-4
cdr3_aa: CAWSNDRVTNEKLFF
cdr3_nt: TGTGCCTGGAGTAACGACAGGGTTACTAATGAAAAACTGTTTTTT

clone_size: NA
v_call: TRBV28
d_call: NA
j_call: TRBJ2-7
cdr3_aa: CASSPNPAQGHEQYF
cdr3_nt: TGTGCCAGCAGTCCGAACCCGGCGCAGGGCCACGAGCAGTACTTC

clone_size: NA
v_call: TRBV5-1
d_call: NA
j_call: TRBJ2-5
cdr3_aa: CASSLGVQETQYF
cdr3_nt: TGCGCCAGCAGCTTGGGCGTGCAAGAGACCCAGTACTTC

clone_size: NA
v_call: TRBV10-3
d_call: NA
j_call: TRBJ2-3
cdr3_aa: CAISESGGFVTDTQYF
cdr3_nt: TGTGCCATCAGTGAGTCTGGAGGTTTCGTCACAGATACGCAGTATTTT

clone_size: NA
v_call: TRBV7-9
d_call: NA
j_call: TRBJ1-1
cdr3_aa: CASSLMGADTEAFF
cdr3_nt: TGTGCCAGCAGCTTGATGGGGGCGGACACTGAAGCTTTCTTT

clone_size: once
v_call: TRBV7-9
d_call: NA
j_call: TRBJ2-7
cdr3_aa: CASTQPGQAYEQYF
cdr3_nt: TGTGCCAGCACCCAACCGGGACAAGCCTACGAGCAGTACTTC

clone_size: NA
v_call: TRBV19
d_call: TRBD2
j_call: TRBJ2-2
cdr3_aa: CASSTGLAGGNTGELFF
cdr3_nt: TGTGCCAGTAGTACGGGACTAGCGGGAGGCAACACCGGGGAGCTGTTTTTT

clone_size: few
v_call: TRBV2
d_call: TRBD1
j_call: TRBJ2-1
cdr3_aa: CASRRSGQGLNEQFF
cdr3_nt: TGTGCCAGCAGGAGGTCGGGACAGGGATTGAATGAGCAGTTCTTC

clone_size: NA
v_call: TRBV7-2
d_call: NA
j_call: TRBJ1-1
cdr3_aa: CASSLAWGLSTEAFF
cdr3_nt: TGTGCCAGCAGCTTAGCTTGGGGACTGTCCACTGAAGCTTTCTTT

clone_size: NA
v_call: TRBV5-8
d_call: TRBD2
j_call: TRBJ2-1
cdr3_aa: CASSPRAGVSPSYNEQFF
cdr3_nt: TGTGCCAGCAGCCCCCGGGCGGGAGTTTCCCCGTCCTACAATGAGCAGTTCTTC

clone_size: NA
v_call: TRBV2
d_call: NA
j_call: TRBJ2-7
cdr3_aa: CASSLSRGISYEQYF
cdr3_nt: TGTGCCAGCAGCTTATCAAGGGGCATCTCCTACGAGCAGTACTTC

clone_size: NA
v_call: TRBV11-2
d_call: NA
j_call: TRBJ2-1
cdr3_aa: CASSLEYGEQFF
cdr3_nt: TGTGCCAGCAGCTTAGAATACGGTGAGCAGTTCTTC

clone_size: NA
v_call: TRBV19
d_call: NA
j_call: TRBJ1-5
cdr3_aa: CASNSLERGNQPQHF
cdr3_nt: TGTGCCAGTAACTCCCTAGAGAGAGGCAATCAGCCCCAGCATTTT

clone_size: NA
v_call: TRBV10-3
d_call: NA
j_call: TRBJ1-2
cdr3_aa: CAISPGHTNYGYTF
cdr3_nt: TGTGCCATCAGCCCGGGACATACTAACTATGGCTACACCTTC

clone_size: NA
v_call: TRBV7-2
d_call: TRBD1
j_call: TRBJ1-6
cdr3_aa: CASSTSTGVNSPLHF
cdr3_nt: TGTGCCAGCAGCACCTCGACAGGGGTAAATTCACCCCTCCACTTT

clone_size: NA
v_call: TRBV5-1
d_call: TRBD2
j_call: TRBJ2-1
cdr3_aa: CASSRAGAYEQFF
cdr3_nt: TGCGCCAGCAGCCGAGCGGGAGCGTATGAGCAGTTCTTC

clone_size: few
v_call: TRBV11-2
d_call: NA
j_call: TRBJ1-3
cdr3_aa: CASSLYGGRGNTIYF
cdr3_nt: TGTGCCAGCAGCTTATACGGTGGGCGCGGAAACACCATATATTTT

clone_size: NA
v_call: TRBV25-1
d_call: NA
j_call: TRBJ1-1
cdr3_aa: CASSDRGGVTEAFF
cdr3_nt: TGTGCCAGCAGTGACAGAGGAGGGGTCACTGAAGCTTTCTTT

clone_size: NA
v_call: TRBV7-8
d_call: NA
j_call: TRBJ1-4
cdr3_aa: CASSLLRATNEKLFF
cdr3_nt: TGTGCCAGCAGCTTATTACGAGCAACTAATGAAAAACTGTTTTTT

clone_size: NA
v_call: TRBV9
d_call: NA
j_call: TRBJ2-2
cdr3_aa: CASSDTGNTGELFF
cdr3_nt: TGTGCCAGCAGCGACACAGGGAACACCGGGGAGCTGTTTTTT

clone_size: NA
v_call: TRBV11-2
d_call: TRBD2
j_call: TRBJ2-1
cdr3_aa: CASSREGVPGFF
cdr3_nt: TGTGCCAGCAGCAGGGAGGGCGTTCCAGGGTTCTTC

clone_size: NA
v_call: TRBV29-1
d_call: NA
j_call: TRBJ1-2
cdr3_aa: CSVERARASYGYTF
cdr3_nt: TGCAGCGTTGAACGAGCCAGGGCAAGCTATGGCTACACCTTC

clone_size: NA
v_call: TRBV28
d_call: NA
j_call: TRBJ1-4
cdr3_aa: CASSLQGGDEKLFF
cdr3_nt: TGTGCCAGCAGTCTACAGGGAGGGGACGAAAAACTGTTTTTT

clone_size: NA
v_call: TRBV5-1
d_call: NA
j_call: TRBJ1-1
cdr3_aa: CASSFEGGKRTEAFF
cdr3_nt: TGCGCCAGCAGCTTTGAGGGAGGGAAACGAACTGAAGCTTTCTTT

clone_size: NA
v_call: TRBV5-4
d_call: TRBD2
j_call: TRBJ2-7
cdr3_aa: CASSERTSVSYEQYF
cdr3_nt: TGTGCCAGCAGCGAACGGACTAGTGTCTCCTACGAGCAGTACTTC

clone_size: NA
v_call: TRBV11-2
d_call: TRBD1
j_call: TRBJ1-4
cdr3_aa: CASSLDGTGEGEKLFF
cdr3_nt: TGTGCCAGCAGCTTAGATGGGACAGGGGAAGGTGAAAAACTGTTTTTT

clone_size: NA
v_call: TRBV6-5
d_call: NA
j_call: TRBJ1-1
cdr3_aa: CASSGQPDTEAFF
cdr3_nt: TGTGCCAGCAGCGGACAGCCGGACACTGAAGCTTTCTTT

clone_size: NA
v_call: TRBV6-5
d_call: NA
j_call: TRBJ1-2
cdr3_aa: CASSSTAFNYGYTF
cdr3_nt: TGTGCCAGCAGTTCCACAGCTTTTAACTATGGCTACACCTTC

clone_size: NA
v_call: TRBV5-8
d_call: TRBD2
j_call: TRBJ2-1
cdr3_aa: CASRELAGGFYYNEQFF
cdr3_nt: TGTGCCAGCAGGGAACTAGCGGGAGGGTTCTACTACAATGAGCAGTTCTTC

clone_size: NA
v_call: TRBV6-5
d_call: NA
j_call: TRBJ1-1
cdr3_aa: CASSFGLEGEAFF
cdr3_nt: TGTGCCAGCAGTTTTGGACTAGAAGGTGAAGCTTTCTTT

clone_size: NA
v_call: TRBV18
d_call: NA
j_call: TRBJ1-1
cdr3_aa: CASSLQGGTEAFF
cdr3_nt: TGTGCCAGCTCGCTACAGGGAGGGACTGAAGCTTTCTTT

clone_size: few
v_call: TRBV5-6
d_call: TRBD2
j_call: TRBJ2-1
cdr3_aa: CASSPATSGSLGDEQFF
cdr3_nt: TGTGCCAGCAGCCCAGCGACTAGCGGGAGCCTAGGGGATGAGCAGTTCTTC

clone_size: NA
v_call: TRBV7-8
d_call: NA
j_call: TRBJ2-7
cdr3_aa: CASSPPFYEQYF
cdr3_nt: TGTGCCAGCAGCCCCCCCTTCTACGAGCAGTACTTC

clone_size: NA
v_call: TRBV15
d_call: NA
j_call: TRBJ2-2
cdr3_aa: CATSRDRGAGELFF
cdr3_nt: TGTGCCACCAGCAGAGATCGGGGTGCCGGGGAGCTGTTTTTT

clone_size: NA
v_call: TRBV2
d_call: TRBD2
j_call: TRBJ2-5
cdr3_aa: CASTILAGAETQYF
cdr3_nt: TGTGCCAGCACCATACTAGCGGGAGCAGAGACCCAGTACTTC

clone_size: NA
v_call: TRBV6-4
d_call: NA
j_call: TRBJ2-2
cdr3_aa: CASPLTGKNTGELFF
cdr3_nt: TGTGCCAGCCCCCTCACGGGGAAAAACACCGGGGAGCTGTTTTTT

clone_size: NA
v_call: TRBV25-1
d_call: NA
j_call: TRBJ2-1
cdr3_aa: CASSVSLNEQFF
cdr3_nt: TGTGCCAGCAGTGTCAGTCTCAATGAGCAGTTCTTC